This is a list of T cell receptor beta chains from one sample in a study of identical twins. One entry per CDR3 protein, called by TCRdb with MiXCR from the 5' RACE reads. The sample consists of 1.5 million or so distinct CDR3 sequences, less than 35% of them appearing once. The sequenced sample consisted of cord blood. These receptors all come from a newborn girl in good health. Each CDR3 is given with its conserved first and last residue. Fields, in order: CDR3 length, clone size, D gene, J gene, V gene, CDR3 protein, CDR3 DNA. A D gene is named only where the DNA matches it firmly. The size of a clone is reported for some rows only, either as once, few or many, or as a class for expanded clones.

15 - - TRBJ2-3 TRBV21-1 CASSNGDPSTDTQYF TGTGCCAGCAGCAATGGGGACCCAAGCACAGATACGCAGTATTTT
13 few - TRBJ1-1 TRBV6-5 CASTSQVNTEAFF TGTGCCAGCACCTCTCAGGTTAACACTGAAGCTTTCTTT
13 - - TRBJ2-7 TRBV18 CASSPKVLNEQYF TGTGCCAGCTCACCAAAGGTTTTGAACGAGCAGTACTTC
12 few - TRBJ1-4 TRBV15 CATNSASEKLFF TGTGCCACCAACTCCGCAAGCGAAAAACTGTTTTTT
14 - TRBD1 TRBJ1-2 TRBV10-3 CAISEVQGVNGYTF TGTGCCATCAGTGAGGTACAGGGGGTTAATGGCTACACCTTC
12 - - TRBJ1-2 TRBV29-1 CSVFMTNYGYTF TGCAGCGTTTTTATGACTAACTATGGCTACACCTTC
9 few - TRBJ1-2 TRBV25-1 CATEIGYTF TGTGCCACCGAGATTGGCTACACCTTC
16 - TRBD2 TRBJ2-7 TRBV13 CASSSIGLAAPYEQYF TGTGCCAGCAGCTCCATAGGGCTAGCGGCCCCCTACGAGCAGTACTTC
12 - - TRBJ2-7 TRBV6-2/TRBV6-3 CASTHAPGKQYF TGTGCCAGCACCCACGCCCCAGGGAAGCAGTACTTC
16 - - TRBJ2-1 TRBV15 CATSPPGAVLYNEQFF TGTGCCACCAGCCCCCCCGGGGCAGTCCTCTACAATGAGCAGTTCTTC
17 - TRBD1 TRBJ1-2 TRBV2 CASSPHPPGYRGYGYTF TGTGCCAGCAGCCCACACCCACCCGGATACAGGGGCTATGGCTACACCTTC
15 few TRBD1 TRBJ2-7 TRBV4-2 CASSPLVGGRDEQYF TGTGCCAGCAGCCCTCTGGTAGGGGGCCGCGACGAGCAGTACTTC
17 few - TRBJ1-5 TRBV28 CASRWGSFGLSYQPQHF TGTGCCAGCAGGTGGGGGAGTTTCGGGTTGAGTTATCAGCCCCAGCATTTT
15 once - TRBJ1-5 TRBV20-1 CSARAAQHSNQPQHF TGCAGTGCTAGAGCGGCACAACATAGCAATCAGCCCCAGCATTTT
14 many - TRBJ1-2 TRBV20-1 CSARFGRTNYGYTF TGCAGTGCTAGATTTGGCAGGACTAACTATGGCTACACCTTC
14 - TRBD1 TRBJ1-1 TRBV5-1 CASSWTGRDTEAFF TGCGCCAGCAGCTGGACAGGGAGGGACACTGAAGCTTTCTTT
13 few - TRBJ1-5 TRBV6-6 CASRTQGNQPQHF TGTGCCAGCAGAACACAGGGAAATCAGCCCCAGCATTTT
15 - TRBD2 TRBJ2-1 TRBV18 CASSPKLAEADEQFF TGTGCCAGCTCACCAAAGCTAGCGGAGGCGGATGAGCAGTTCTTC
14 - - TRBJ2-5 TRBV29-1 CSVEVAPTQETQYF TGCAGCGTTGAAGTTGCCCCAACCCAAGAGACCCAGTACTTC
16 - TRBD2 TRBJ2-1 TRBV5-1 CASSLAVSGIYNEQFF TGCGCCAGCAGCTTGGCCGTTAGCGGGATTTACAATGAGCAGTTCTTC
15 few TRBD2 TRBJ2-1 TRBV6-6 CASSYKREGHNEQFF TGTGCCAGCAGTTACAAGCGGGAGGGCCACAATGAGCAGTTCTTC
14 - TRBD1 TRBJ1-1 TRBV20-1 CSARGGTDNTEAFF TGCAGTGCTAGAGGAGGGACAGACAACACTGAAGCTTTCTTT
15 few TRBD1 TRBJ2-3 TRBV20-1 CSAPDRGGSTDTQYF TGCAGTGCTCCCGACAGGGGTGGAAGCACAGATACGCAGTATTTT
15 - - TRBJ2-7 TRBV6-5 CASSRQGIESYEQYF TGTGCCAGCAGTCGTCAGGGGATAGAATCCTACGAGCAGTACTTC
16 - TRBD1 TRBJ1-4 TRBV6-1 CASSGYRGRGNEKLFF TGTGCCAGCAGTGGATACAGGGGGCGGGGTAATGAAAAACTGTTTTTT
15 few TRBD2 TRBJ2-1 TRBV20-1 CSAISGSSSYNEQFF TGCAGTGCTATTAGCGGGAGTAGCTCCTACAATGAGCAGTTCTTC
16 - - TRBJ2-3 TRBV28 CASSLRQRVITDTQYF TGTGCCAGCAGTTTACGCCAGCGGGTGATCACAGATACGCAGTATTTT
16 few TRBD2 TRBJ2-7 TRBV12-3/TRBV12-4 CASSLLAGVPRHEQYF TGTGCCAGCAGTTTACTAGCGGGAGTACCTCGCCACGAGCAGTACTTC
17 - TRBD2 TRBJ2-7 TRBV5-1 CASSSRTSGTIPYEQYF TGCGCCAGCAGCTCCCGGACTAGCGGGACCATCCCCTACGAGCAGTACTTC
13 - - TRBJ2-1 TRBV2 CASMRLAGYEQFF TGTGCCAGCATGAGGCTAGCTGGCTACGAGCAGTTCTTC
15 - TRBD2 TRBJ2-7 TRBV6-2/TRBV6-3 CASRQSGGNYNEQYF TGTGCCAGCAGACAAAGCGGGGGTAATTACAATGAGCAGTACTTC
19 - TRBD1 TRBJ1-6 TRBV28 CASSLANAPTGRPNSPLHF TGTGCCAGCAGTTTAGCCAACGCCCCGACAGGGAGGCCCAATTCACCCCTCCACTTT
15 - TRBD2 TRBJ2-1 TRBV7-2 CASSPTSGTSGEQFF TGTGCCAGCAGCCCGACTAGCGGGACCTCAGGTGAGCAGTTCTTC
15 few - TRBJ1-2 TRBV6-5 CASSYRTASNYGYTF TGTGCCAGCAGTTACCGGACAGCCTCTAACTATGGCTACACCTTC
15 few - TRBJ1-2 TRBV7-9 CASRARGNRHYGYTF TGTGCCAGCAGAGCCCGAGGGAATCGCCATTATGGCTACACCTTC
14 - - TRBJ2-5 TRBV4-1 CASSPSLFQETQYF TGCGCCAGCAGCCCGTCCCTTTTCCAAGAGACCCAGTACTTC
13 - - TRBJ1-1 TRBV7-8 CASSLRFPTEAFF TGTGCCAGCAGCTTGAGGTTTCCAACTGAAGCTTTCTTT
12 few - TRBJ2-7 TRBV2 CASNAEDYEQYF TGTGCCAGCAATGCGGAGGACTACGAGCAGTACTTC
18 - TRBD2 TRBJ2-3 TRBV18 CASSRASGRTTVTDTQYF TGTGCCAGCTCCCGCGCTAGCGGGAGAACGACGGTCACAGATACGCAGTATTTT
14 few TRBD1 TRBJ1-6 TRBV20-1 CSASRGQRTSPLHF TGCAGTGCTAGCAGGGGGCAGCGGACATCACCCCTCCACTTT
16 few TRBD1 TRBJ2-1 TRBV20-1 CSATDSGTGSYNEQFF TGCAGTGCTACGGACTCCGGGACAGGCTCCTACAATGAGCAGTTCTTC
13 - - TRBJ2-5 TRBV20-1 CSAPRPRQETQYF TGCAGTGCCCCAAGGCCTCGCCAAGAGACCCAGTACTTC
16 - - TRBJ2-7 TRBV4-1 CASSQDARDDPTEQYF TGCGCCAGCAGCCAAGATGCCCGGGACGACCCCACCGAGCAGTACTTC
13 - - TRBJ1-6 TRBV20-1 CSASRGISSPLHF TGCAGTGCTAGTAGGGGGATTTCTTCACCCCTCCACTTT
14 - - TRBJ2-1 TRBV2 CASNGGHSYNEQFF TGTGCCAGCAATGGCGGCCATTCCTACAATGAGCAGTTCTTC
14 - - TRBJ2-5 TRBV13 CASSSLGRRGTQYF TGTGCCAGCAGCTCACTTGGGCGGAGGGGGACCCAGTACTTC
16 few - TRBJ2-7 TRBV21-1 CASSLSPGLAVYEQYF TGTGCCAGCAGCCTTAGCCCGGGACTAGCGGTCTACGAGCAGTACTTC
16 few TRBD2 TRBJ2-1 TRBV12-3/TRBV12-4 CASSFEAGGVGNEQFF TGTGCCAGCAGTTTCGAAGCGGGAGGGGTGGGCAATGAGCAGTTCTTC
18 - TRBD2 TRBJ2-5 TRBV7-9 CASSPGPGLAGGRNEQYF TGTGCCAGCAGCCCGGGTCCGGGACTAGCGGGGGGCCGAAATGAGCAGTACTTC